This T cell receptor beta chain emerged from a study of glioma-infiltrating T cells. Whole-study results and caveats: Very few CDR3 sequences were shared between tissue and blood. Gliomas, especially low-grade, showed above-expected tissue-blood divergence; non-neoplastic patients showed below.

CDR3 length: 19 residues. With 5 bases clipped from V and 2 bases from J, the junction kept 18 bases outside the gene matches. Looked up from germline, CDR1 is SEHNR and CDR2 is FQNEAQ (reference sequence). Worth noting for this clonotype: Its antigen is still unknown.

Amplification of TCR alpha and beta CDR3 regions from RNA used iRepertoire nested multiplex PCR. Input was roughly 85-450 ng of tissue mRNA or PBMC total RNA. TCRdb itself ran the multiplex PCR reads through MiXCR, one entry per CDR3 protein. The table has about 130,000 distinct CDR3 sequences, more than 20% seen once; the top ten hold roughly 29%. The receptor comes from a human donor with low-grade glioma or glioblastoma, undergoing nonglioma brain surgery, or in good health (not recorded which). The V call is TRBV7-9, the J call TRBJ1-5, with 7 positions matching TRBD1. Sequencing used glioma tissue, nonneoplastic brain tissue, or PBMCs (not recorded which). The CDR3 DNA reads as TGTGCCAGCAGCCCCTGGGAGTGGTCGATGGGACAGTGCAATCAGCCCCAGCATTTT. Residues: CASSPWEWSMGQCNQPQHF.